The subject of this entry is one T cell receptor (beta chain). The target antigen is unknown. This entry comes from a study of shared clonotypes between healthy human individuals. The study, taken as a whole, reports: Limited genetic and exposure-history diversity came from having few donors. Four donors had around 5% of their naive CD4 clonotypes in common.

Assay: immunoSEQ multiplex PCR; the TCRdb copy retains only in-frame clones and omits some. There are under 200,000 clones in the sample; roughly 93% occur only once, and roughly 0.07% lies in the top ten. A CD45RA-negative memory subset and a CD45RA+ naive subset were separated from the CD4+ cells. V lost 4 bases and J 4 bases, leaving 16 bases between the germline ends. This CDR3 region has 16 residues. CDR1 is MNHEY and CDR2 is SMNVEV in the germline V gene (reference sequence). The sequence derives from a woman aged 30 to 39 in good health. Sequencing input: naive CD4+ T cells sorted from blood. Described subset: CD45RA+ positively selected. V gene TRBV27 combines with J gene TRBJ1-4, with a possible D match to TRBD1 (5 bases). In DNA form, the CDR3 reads TGTGCCAGCAGTTCGTTCTTGGGGGACCGTAATGAAAAACTGTTTTTT. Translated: CASSSFLGDRNEKLFF.